What follows are 32 T cell receptor beta chains derived from one specimen sequenced in a study of Tregs in tolerant kidney transplant recipients (dated by TCRdb to between 2017 and 2020). The library was made by the immunoSEQ multiplex PCR assay. The source is immuneACCESS, and TCRdb retained only in-frame sequences with V and J called. Part of the clones is not carried over; for the studies checked, unresolved V genes explain less than half of this, and the remainder is unexplained. Counted in this sample were some 2,400 clones; under 55% of them appeared once. The ten top clones hold 7.1% of the sample. These receptors have no known antigen. Input material: Tregs from blood cultured with allogeneic cells. These receptors all come from a human donor in good health.

The chain uses TRBV7-8 and TRBJ1-1; D ambiguous. From germline, CDR1 is SGHVS and CDR2 FQNEAQ. This CDR3 region has 15 residues. V shed 4 bases and J shed 3 bases, with 15 bases lying between them. CDR3 nucleotide sequence: TGTGCCAGCAGCTCCCTCTCCGGCGCTGACACTGAAGCTTTCTTT. It is translated as CASSSLSGADTEAFF.

The V gene is TRBV6-5, the J gene TRBJ2-1; a weak D match, TRBD2 (6 bases). The CDR3 extends over 15 amino acids. The V end lost 5 bases, the J end lost 4 bases, and 15 bases lay between the germline ends. Germline V lookup: CDR1 MNHEY, CDR2 SVGAGI. The CDR3 DNA sequence: TGTGCCAGCAGTACAGTGGCGGGGTGGTACAATGAGCAGTTCTTC. Translation: CASSTVAGWYNEQFF.

The CDR3 sequence: CASSPGSTTYGYTF. The CDR3 DNA sequence: TGTGCCAGCAGCCCAGGGTCAACCACCTATGGCTACACCTTC. This chain connects TRBV5-5 to TRBJ1-2; TRBD1 is a possible D gene (5 bases). Between the trimmed V and J ends, which lost 4 bases and 4 bases, there was a span of 14 bases. The CDR3 spans 14 residues. Per the germline V gene, CDR1 is SGHKS and CDR2 is YYEKEE (reference sequence).

This clone was recorded a few times. The chain combines TRBV30 with TRBJ2-5; 8 bases are a match to TRBD1. CDR3 length: 15 amino acids. Per germline, CDR1 GTSNPN and CDR2 SVGIG (reference sequence). With V trimmed by 3 bases and J by 5 bases, 11 bases remained unmatched. CDR3 sequence: CAWSRWTGSSETQYF. The CDR3 DNA reads as TGTGCCTGGAGCCGCTGGACAGGGAGTAGTGAGACCCAGTACTTC.

The chain recombines TRBV6-5 with TRBJ1-2, with a tentative D call TRBD1 (6 bases). Germline loops: CDR1 MNHEY, CDR2 SVGAGI. The CDR3 sequence is 16 residues long. Trimming stripped 0 bases from V and 7 bases from J, with 18 bases between. CDR3 residues: CASSYSWGGGSGGYTF. The CDR3 coding sequence is TGTGCCAGCAGTTACTCATGGGGAGGGGGATCGGGTGGCTACACCTTC.

This clone has a handful of counts. This rearrangement joins TRBV19 to TRBJ2-7, with D possibly being TRBD1 or TRBD2 (5 bases each). Germline lookup yields CDR1 LNHDA and CDR2 SQIVND (reference sequence). The V gene lost 5 bases and the J gene lost 3 bases, with 14 bases spanning the gap. The CDR3 has 14 residues. In DNA, the CDR3 is TGTGCCAGTAGTCTCCGTCGGGACGGCTACGAGCAGTACTTC. This codes for CASSLRRDGYEQYF.

The rearrangement uses TRBV5-1 and TRBJ1-1, with 8 positions matching TRBD1. The CDR3 extends over 14 amino acids. Germline V lookup: CDR1 SGHRS, CDR2 YFSETQ. Germline trimming cut 3 bases from V and 1 base from J; bases unmatched to any gene: 2. Written as DNA, the CDR3 is TGCGCCAGCAGCTCACAGGGGGGGAACACTGAAGCTTTCTTT. Encoded protein: CASSSQGGNTEAFF.

The chain couples TRBV7-9 to TRBJ1-2; D is uncertain. Per the germline V gene, CDR1 is SEHNR and CDR2 is FQNEAQ (reference sequence). V lost 4 bases, J lost 3 bases, and 6 bases lay in between. The CDR3 sequence is 12 residues long. The CDR3 region has the DNA TGTGCCAGCAGCTCCGAATACTATGGCTACACCTTC. It translates to CASSSEYYGYTF.

This sequence joins TRBV11-2 and TRBJ2-1; D ambiguous. CDR3 length: 15 amino acids. V was pared by 0 bases and J by 2 bases, with 8 bases between. Germline CDR1 reads SGHAT; CDR2 reads FQNNGV. The CDR3 nucleotides read TGTGCCAGCAGCTTAGACTCCGGCGCCTACAATGAGCAGTTCTTC. Translation gives CASSLDSGAYNEQFF.

By frequency in the sample, this clone is large. This chain links TRBV5-1 with TRBJ1-2; D not certain. This CDR3 region has 13 residues. Looked up from germline, CDR1 is SGHRS and CDR2 is YFSETQ. V gave up 0 bases and J gave up 3 bases, with 6 bases separating them. The CDR3 sequence is CASSLGVYYGYTF. CDR3 DNA: TGCGCCAGCAGCTTGGGGGTGTACTATGGCTACACCTTC.

The chain recombines TRBV2 with TRBJ2-1; 8 bases map to TRBD1. Germline CDR1 and CDR2: SNHLY and FYNNEI. Trimming cost V 4 bases and J 5 bases; bases outside gene matches: 7. This CDR3 has 15 residues. For the CDR3, the DNA is TGTGCCAGCAGTGCGCCGACAGGGGCCCACAATGAGCAGTTCTTC. Its protein is CASSAPTGAHNEQFF.

This chain connects TRBV18 to TRBJ2-1; D gene unclear. This CDR3 spans 12 amino acids. The germline CDR1 and CDR2 sequences are KGHSH and LQKENI. V was shortened by 1 base and J by 6 bases, with 4 bases between the two germline ends. CDR3 DNA sequence: TGTGCCAGCTCACCACATGGCAATGAGCAGTTCTTC. Its translation is CASSPHGNEQFF.

The J gene is TRBJ1-2, the V gene TRBV7-9; 9 nucleotides match TRBD1. Unmatched junction bases numbered 4, after V lost 4 bases and J lost 1 base. The CDR3 is made up of 15 amino acids. Germline lookup yields CDR1 SEHNR and CDR2 FQNEAQ (reference sequence). The CDR3 region is CASSSGQGLNYGYTF. As DNA, the CDR3 is TGTGCCAGCAGCTCGGGACAGGGACTTAACTATGGCTACACCTTC.

This chain connects TRBV7-9 to TRBJ2-3; the match to TRBD2 covers 8 bases. V lost 0 bases, J lost 1 base, and 9 bases stayed unmatched. CDR3 length: 18 amino acids. CDR1 is SEHNR and CDR2 is FQNEAQ in the germline V gene (reference sequence). This CDR3 reads CASSLALYSGGGTDTQYF. The CDR3 nucleotides read TGTGCCAGCAGCTTAGCGCTTTATTCGGGAGGGGGCACAGATACGCAGTATTTT.

There are a few counts of this clone. The rearrangement links TRBV19 to TRBJ2-3, with 9 bases matching TRBD1. The CDR3 is 16 residues long. Germline-derived CDR1 and CDR2 are LNHDA and SQIVND (reference sequence). The junction had 14 bases not matched to a gene; V was cut back by 6 bases and J by 7 bases. The CDR3 DNA sequence: TGTGCCAGTAGCCCCTATCGCGGGACAGGGTGGAATACGCAGTATTTT. Translated: CASSPYRGTGWNTQYF.

The chain employs TRBV7-3 and TRBJ1-1; no clear D gene. V was pared by 3 bases and J by 5 bases, with 10 bases between. Germline CDR1 and CDR2: SGHTA and FQGTGA. CDR3 length: 13 residues. The chain's CDR3 is CASSLFQNTEAFF. In DNA, the CDR3 is TGTGCCAGCAGCTTGTTCCAGAATACTGAAGCTTTCTTT.

This CDR3 reads CASSLDSSTEAFF. CDR3 coding DNA: TGTGCCAGCAGCTTAGACAGTTCCACTGAAGCTTTCTTT. V is TRBV7-9 and J is TRBJ1-1; no definite D call. Germline V CDR1 and CDR2: SEHNR, FQNEAQ (reference sequence). Trimming cost V 1 base and J 4 bases, with 7 bases left between them. The CDR3 runs 13 residues.

The chain has TRBV5-1 and TRBJ2-2; tentative D call: TRBD1 (6 bases). CDR1 and CDR2 (germline): SGHRS, YFSETQ. CDR3 size: 16 residues. V lost 1 base to trimming and J lost 5 bases, with 15 bases between them. The CDR3 DNA reads TGCGCCAGCAGCTTGAAGGGCGCAGGGACAACCGGGGAGCTGTTTTTT. Encoded protein: CASSLKGAGTTGELFF.

This chain uses TRBV11-3 with TRBJ2-2; no firm D call. CDR1 is SGHNT, CDR2 YENEEA, per germline. This CDR3 spans 13 amino acids. The V gene lost 1 base and the J gene lost 2 bases, with 2 bases spanning the gap. CDR3 sequence reads: CASSLVNTGELFF. The DNA for the CDR3 is TGTGCCAGCAGCTTAGTTAACACCGGGGAGCTGTTTTTT.

The chain employs TRBV9 and TRBJ2-5; 7 nucleotides match TRBD2. The J segment lost 5 bases and the V segment lost 4 bases, leaving 14 bases of the junction unmatched. This CDR3 contains 16 residues. Looked up from germline, CDR1 is SGDLS and CDR2 is YYNGEE. Written as DNA, the CDR3 is TGTGCCAGCAGCCCCCGGGGGGTTCTACTAGGGGAGACCCAGTACTTC. Protein product: CASSPRGVLLGETQYF. Based on the CDR3 plus reference TRBV9 and TRBJ2-5, the full variable domain is DSGVTQTPKHLITATGQRVTLRCSPRSGDLSVYWYQQSLDQGLQFLIQYYNGEERAKGNILERFSAQQFPDLHSELNLSSLELGDSALYFCASSPRGVLLGETQYFGPGTRLLVL.

This chain uses TRBV11-3 with TRBJ2-5, with D perhaps given as TRBD1 or TRBD2 (5 bases each). The CDR3 covers 15 residues. V lost 1 base and J lost 2, with 11 bases in between. The germline V gene encodes CDR1 SGHNT and CDR2 YENEEA. The CDR3, as DNA: TGTGCCAGCAGCTTAGTATGGGGGAGACAAGAGACCCAGTACTTC. Translated: CASSLVWGRQETQYF.

The rearrangement uses TRBV5-1 and TRBJ1-2; no reliable D call. Germline V gene lookup returns CDR1 SGHRS and CDR2 YFSETQ. This CDR3 comprises 14 residues. Trimming removed 0 bases from V and 0 bases from J, with 6 bases in between. The CDR3 spells CASSLANTNYGYTF. As DNA, the CDR3 is TGCGCCAGCAGCTTGGCCAACACTAACTATGGCTACACCTTC. The full variable domain, in which reference TRBV5-1 and TRBJ1-2 provide the parts outside the CDR3, is KAGVTQTPRYLIKTRGQQVTLSCSPISGHRSVSWYQQTPGQGLQFLFEYFSETQRNKGNFPGRFSGRQFSNSRSEMNVSTLELGDSALYLCASSLANTNYGYTFGSGTRLTVV.

This clone came up a few times. This rearrangement joins TRBV6-5 to TRBJ2-7, with D unclear. CDR1 and CDR2 from the germline V gene are MNHEY and SVGAGI. This CDR3 region has 14 residues. V was clipped by 6 bases and J by 0 bases, with 12 bases between them. The CDR3, as DNA: TGTGCCAGCAGCCCATTCTGGAGCTCCTACGAGCAGTACTTC. This codes for CASSPFWSSYEQYF.

This clone showed up just a few times. The chain joins TRBV5-1 to TRBJ2-1; 10 nucleotides line up with TRBD2. The CDR3 is made up of 15 amino acids. V shed 3 bases, J shed 7 bases, and the junction held 7 bases outside the gene matches. Germline lookup yields CDR1 SGHRS and CDR2 YFSETQ. This CDR3 reads CASSYVAGGINEQFF. The CDR3 coding sequence is TGCGCCAGCAGCTATGTAGCGGGGGGTATTAATGAGCAGTTCTTC.

This clone was observed a handful of times. The chain carries TRBV19 and TRBJ2-5; 14 bases agree with TRBD2. The germline V gene has CDR1 LNHDA and CDR2 SQIVND (reference sequence). Trimming removed 3 bases from V and 2 bases from J; junction bases left unmatched: 5. This CDR3 is 17 amino acids long. The CDR3 bases are TGTGCCAGTAGTATTCGTAGGACTAGCGGGGGGCAAGAGACCCAGTACTTC. Translating it yields CASSIRRTSGGQETQYF.

This clone was observed a few times. J is TRBJ2-1 and V is TRBV5-4, with TRBD1 matching 8 bases. Germline assignment: CDR1 SGHNT and CDR2 YYREEE (reference sequence). The CDR3 loop spans 16 amino acids. V was pared by 2 bases and J by 8 bases, with 12 bases of the junction left unmatched. CDR3 sequence reads: CASSFPLGQVVDEQFF. The CDR3 bases are TGTGCCAGCAGCTTCCCCTTGGGACAGGTTGTGGATGAGCAGTTCTTC.

The count of this clone is one. V usage is TRBV15 and J usage is TRBJ1-1; D gene unclear. This CDR3 has 17 residues. With 1 base removed from V and 5 bases from J, the gap between germline ends came to 20 bases. Germline V gene lookup returns CDR1 LNHNV and CDR2 YYDKDF (reference sequence). CDR3 nucleotides: TGTGCCACCAGCAGAGGGGGTTGGCAGAGGAGGCGGACTGAAGCTTTCTTT. It yields the protein CATSRGGWQRRRTEAFF.

In its sample, this clone was seen a few times. The genes are TRBV11-2 and TRBJ2-2; TRBD2 matches 8 bases. CDR1 is SGHAT, CDR2 FQNNGV, per germline. The CDR3 length is 13 residues. Trimming at V came to 7 bases and at J to 6 bases, leaving 4 bases not matched to a gene. The CDR3 nucleotides are TGTGCCAGCACCCGAGCGGGAGCCGGGGAGCTGTTTTTT. Encoded protein: CASTRAGAGELFF.

This clone was recorded a few times. The V and J genes are TRBV5-4 and TRBJ1-2; TRBD1 is a possible D gene (5 bases). CDR1 and CDR2 from the germline V gene are SGHNT and YYREEE (reference sequence). The V gene lost 2 bases and the J gene lost 5 bases, with 13 bases spanning the gap. The CDR3 is 14 amino acids. This chain's CDR3 is CASSFERGGYGYTF. In DNA, the CDR3 is TGTGCCAGCAGCTTTGAAAGGGGAGGATATGGCTACACCTTC.

V and J are TRBV27 and TRBJ2-1, with a weak D call TRBD2 (5 bases). The germline CDR1 and CDR2 sequences are MNHEY and SMNVEV (reference sequence). CDR3 size: 15 residues. V lost 1 base, J lost 3 bases, and 10 bases lay in between. In DNA form, the CDR3 reads TGTGCCAGCAGTTTATGGCTAGCCCACTACAATGAGCAGTTCTTC. Translation gives CASSLWLAHYNEQFF.

This rearrangement joins TRBV5-1 to TRBJ2-2; D not resolved. The CDR3 loop spans 15 amino acids. The V end lost 0 bases, the J end lost 2 bases, and 8 bases lay between the germline ends. Germline CDR1 reads SGHRS; CDR2 reads YFSETQ. CDR3 protein: CASSLAGYNTGELFF. For the CDR3, the DNA is TGCGCCAGCAGCTTGGCCGGTTATAACACCGGGGAGCTGTTTTTT.

In this sample, this clone is medium-sized. This chain connects TRBV6-6 to TRBJ1-3; 8 positions agree with TRBD1. The CDR3 sequence is 16 residues long. From germline, CDR1 is MNHNY and CDR2 SVGAGI (reference sequence). The trim removed 5 bases at V and 0 bases at J, leaving 6 bases unmatched. CDR3 region: CASSIKTGASGNTIYF. Here the CDR3 DNA reads TGTGCCAGCAGTATTAAGACAGGGGCCTCTGGAAACACCATATATTTT.